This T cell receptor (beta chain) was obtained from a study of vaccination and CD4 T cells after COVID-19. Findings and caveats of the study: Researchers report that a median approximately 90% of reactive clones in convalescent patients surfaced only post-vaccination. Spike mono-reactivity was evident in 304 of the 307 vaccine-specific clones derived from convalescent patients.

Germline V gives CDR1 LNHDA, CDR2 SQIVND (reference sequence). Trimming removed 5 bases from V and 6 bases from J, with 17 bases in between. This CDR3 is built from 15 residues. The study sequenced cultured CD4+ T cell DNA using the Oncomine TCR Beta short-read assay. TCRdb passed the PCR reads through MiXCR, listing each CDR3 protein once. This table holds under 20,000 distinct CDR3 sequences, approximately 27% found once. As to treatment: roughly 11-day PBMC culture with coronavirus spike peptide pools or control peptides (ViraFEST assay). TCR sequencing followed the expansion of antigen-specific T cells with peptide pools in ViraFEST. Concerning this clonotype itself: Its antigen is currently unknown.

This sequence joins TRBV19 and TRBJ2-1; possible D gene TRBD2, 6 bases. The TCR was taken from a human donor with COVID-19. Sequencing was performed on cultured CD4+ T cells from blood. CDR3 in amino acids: CASSRGLHSPNEQFF. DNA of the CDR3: TGTGCCAGTAGTCGGGGACTCCACTCGCCCAATGAGCAGTTCTTC.